These 26 T cell receptor beta chains were all obtained from the same sample, sequenced in a study of T cells in Graves' hyperthyroidism and ophthalmopathy (dated by TCRdb to the late 2010s). Library generation was performed with multiplex PCR. TCRdb records Illumina HiSeq 2000 as the sequencer. Amplification of TCR beta CDR3 regions was carried out from RNA transcripts. A first-round RT-PCR of the TCR CDR3 used the HTBI primer set with the Qiagen OneStep RT-PCR kit. Starting from the raw public reads, TCRdb applied fastp trimming at Q25, assembled clones with MiXCR and retained in-frame beta chains. Rows are combined by CDR3 protein, so each entry shows the most common genes and DNA. The sample has about 480,000 distinct CDR3 sequences on record, about 15% of them singletons. The ten largest clonotypes hold around 17% of the sample. The sequencing sample was made of blood. The receptors come from a young woman with Graves' hyperthyroidism.

This clonotype was observed many times. The chain is built from TRBV27 and TRBJ1-6; unclear D gene. Trimming shortened V by 6 bases and J by 1 base, and 4 bases separated the two germline ends. Germline CDR1 is MNHEY and CDR2 is SMNVEV (reference sequence). The CDR3 length is 13 residues. CDR3 residues: CASRASYNSPLHF. CDR3 coding DNA: TGTGCCAGCAGGGCATCCTATAATTCACCCCTCCACTTT.

This clonotype was found many times. This chain's CDR3 is CSANRENTEAFF. CDR3 coding DNA: TGCAGTGCGAACCGGGAGAACACTGAAGCTTTCTTT. The chain has TRBV20-1 and TRBJ1-1; unclear D gene. Germline-derived CDR1 and CDR2 are DFQATT and SNEGSKA (reference sequence). The CDR3 totals 12 residues. V dropped 6 bases and J dropped 1 base, with 9 bases sitting between them.

This clonotype was seen ten or more times. The chain has TRBV7-9 and TRBJ2-5; D might be TRBD2 (6 bases). CDR1 and CDR2 (germline): SEHNR, FQNEAQ (reference sequence). The CDR3 runs 15 residues. Trimming cost V 5 bases and J 1 base, with 14 bases left between them. The DNA for the CDR3 is TGTGCCAGCAGCCCTCCGGGGGTTTTCCAAGAGACCCAGTACTTC. Translated: CASSPPGVFQETQYF.

In the case of this clonotype: A single base separates this from a much larger clone, so it may be a read error. The rearrangement links TRBV6-5 to TRBJ1-6; 8 bases are a match to TRBD1. This CDR3 region has 16 residues. From germline, CDR1 is MNHEY and CDR2 SVGAGI. In DNA form, the CDR3 reads TGTGCCAGCAGTTTTTACGAGGGACAGGCAAATTCAGCCCTCCACTTT. Translation: CASSFYEGQANSALHF.

This clonotype was seen repeatedly, ten times or more. The CDR3 loop reads CASSQHRSVQGYTF. CDR3 in DNA: TGTGCCAGCAGCCAGCACAGGTCCGTTCAAGGCTACACCTTC. The chain carries TRBV14 and TRBJ1-2; possibly TRBD1 for D (5 bases). CDR1 and CDR2 from the germline V gene are SGHDN and FVKESK. V was cut by 3 bases and J by 8 bases, with 16 bases left in between. The CDR3 is made up of 14 amino acids.

The chain recombines TRBV5-1 with TRBJ2-5; 10 nucleotides line up with TRBD2. Trimming at V came to 5 bases and at J to 3 bases, leaving 10 bases not matched to a gene. CDR1 and CDR2 (germline): SGHRS, YFSETQ. The CDR3 has 16 residues. CDR3: CASRRRAGGLKETQYF. As DNA, the CDR3 is TGCGCCAGCAGGCGCCGAGCGGGAGGGCTCAAAGAGACCCAGTACTTC.

This clonotype was counted ten times or more. This chain uses TRBV30 with TRBJ1-2, with D unclear. Germline CDR1 and CDR2: GTSNPN and SVGIG (reference sequence). The CDR3 runs to 13 residues. V was cut by 5 bases and J by 8 bases, with 18 bases left in between. CDR3 amino acids: CAWGILLSSGYTF. The DNA for the CDR3 is TGTGCCTGGGGGATACTTTTGAGTTCGGGCTACACCTTC.

This clonotype was found many times. The chain couples TRBV7-9 to TRBJ1-3; the D is unclear. Trimming took off 4 bases at V and 6 bases at J, with 10 bases between the two ends. Germline CDR1 SEHNR, CDR2 FQNEAQ (reference sequence). The CDR3 is made up of 13 amino acids. The CDR3: CASSSWAENTIYF. In DNA form, the CDR3 reads TGTGCCAGCAGCTCCTGGGCCGAAAACACCATATATTTT.

The chain joins TRBV6-2 or TRBV6-3 to TRBJ1-3, with TRBD1 matching over 9 bases. The V gene end was trimmed by 5 bases and the J gene end by 7 bases; junction bases not matched to a gene: 6. This CDR3 has 14 residues. Germline CDR1 and CDR2: MNHEY and SVGEGT. The CDR3 coding sequence is TGTGCCAGCAGTCGGGACAGGGTCGGGAACACCATATATTTT. Translated: CASSRDRVGNTIYF.

This clonotype occurred many times. The chain recombines TRBV25-1 with TRBJ2-3, with a weak D call TRBD1 (6 bases). The CDR3 covers 13 residues. Between the trimmed V and J ends, which lost 2 bases and 7 bases, there was a span of 10 bases. Germline values: CDR1 MGHDK, CDR2 SYGVNS. The CDR3 protein is CASSEPQGHTQYF. The CDR3 coding sequence is TGTGCCAGCAGTGAACCCCAGGGGCATACGCAGTATTTT. The full variable domain, its missing parts supplied by reference TRBV25-1 and TRBJ2-3, is EADIYQTPRYLVIGTGKKITLECSQTMGHDKMYWYQQDPGMELHLIHYSYGVNSTEKGDLSSESTVSRIRTEHFPLTLESARPSHTSQYLCASSEPQGHTQYFGPGTRLTVL.

This clonotype came up many times. The rearrangement links TRBV19 to TRBJ2-2; D may be TRBD1 (5 bases). The germline V gene encodes CDR1 LNHDA and CDR2 SQIVND (reference sequence). The length of the CDR3 is 15 residues. Trimming removed 5 bases at V and 5 bases at J, with 15 bases between. This CDR3 is CASSSYLGATGELFF. The CDR3 nucleotides are TGTGCCAGTAGTTCCTACCTAGGGGCTACCGGGGAGCTGTTTTTT.

In its sample, this clonotype was seen a few times. This rearrangement joins TRBV20-1 to TRBJ2-4; 11 positions match TRBD2. Unmatched junction bases numbered 9, after V lost 3 bases and J lost 2 bases. Germline-derived CDR1 and CDR2 are DFQATT and SNEGSKA (reference sequence). The CDR3 is 17 amino acids. This CDR3 reads CSASMGLAAGSKNIQYF. CDR3 nucleotides: TGCAGTGCTAGCATGGGACTAGCGGCCGGATCCAAAAACATTCAGTACTTC.

The chain recombines TRBV10-3 with TRBJ1-5, with 7 nucleotides matching TRBD1. J gave up 4 bases and V 0 bases, and 6 bases lay outside the gene matches. Germline V gene sequence: CDR1 ENHRY, CDR2 SYGVKD. The CDR3 is made up of 16 amino acids. CDR3 amino acids: CAISESGQGVNQPQHF. The CDR3, as DNA: TGTGCCATCAGTGAGTCGGGCCAGGGGGTAAATCAGCCCCAGCATTTT.

This clonotype came up many times. The V call is TRBV5-4, the J call TRBJ2-7, with D possibly TRBD2 on 6 matching bases. Germline CDR1 and CDR2: SGHNT and YYREEE (reference sequence). CDR3 length equals 14 residues. V was trimmed by 4 bases and J by 2 bases, leaving 13 bases between them. The CDR3 DNA follows: TGTGCCAGCAGCCCGGGGACTCCCCCCTACGAGCAGTACTTC. This gives the protein CASSPGTPPYEQYF.

There are many counts of this clonotype. The chain uses TRBV7-9 and TRBJ1-1, with TRBD1 as a possible D gene (6 bases). The CDR3 extends over 13 amino acids. Trimming shortened V by 5 bases and J by 9 bases, and 16 bases separated the two germline ends. Per the germline V gene, CDR1 is SEHNR and CDR2 is FQNEAQ (reference sequence). CDR3 loop: CASSTDGGRKAFF. CDR3 DNA sequence: TGTGCCAGCAGCACCGACGGGGGGCGCAAAGCTTTCTTT.

The chain links TRBV20-1 to TRBJ1-5, with D maybe TRBD1 (5 bases). The CDR3 totals 14 residues. Trimming left V 3 bases short and J 1 base short, with 10 bases between. The germline gives CDR1 DFQATT, CDR2 SNEGSKA (reference sequence). CDR3 sequence: CSARLGPSNQPQHF. For the CDR3, the DNA is TGCAGTGCTAGGTTGGGACCGAGCAATCAGCCCCAGCATTTT.

This clonotype showed up just a few times. DNA of the CDR3: TGCGCCAGCACAAAGGGGGGCTACGAGCAGTACGTC. This codes for CASTKGGYEQYV. The gene calls are TRBV5-1 and TRBJ2-7; perhaps D is TRBD1 or TRBD2 (6 bases each). The CDR3 consists of 12 residues. V was shortened by 6 bases and J by 3 bases, with 10 bases between the two germline ends. Germline V gives CDR1 SGHRS, CDR2 YFSETQ.

Ten or more counts support this clonotype. The chain recombines TRBV20-1 with TRBJ2-3; TRBD2 agrees at 14 bases. CDR1 and CDR2 from the germline V gene are DFQATT and SNEGSKA (reference sequence). V trimming: 6 bases; J trimming: 5 bases; junction bases outside the gene matches: 10. The CDR3 is made up of 16 amino acids. The CDR3 sequence is CSAESTSGRARDTQYF. The CDR3 DNA reads TGCAGTGCGGAATCGACTAGCGGGAGGGCCCGAGATACGCAGTATTTT.

The V call is TRBV7-9, the J call TRBJ2-1; the match to TRBD1 covers 8 bases. The CDR3 has 13 amino acids. Germline V gene lookup returns CDR1 SEHNR and CDR2 FQNEAQ (reference sequence). The junction had 5 bases not matched to a gene; V was cut back by 5 bases and J by 8 bases. The CDR3 DNA follows: TGTGCCAGCAGCACTGACAGGGGAGATGAGCAGTTCTTC. It translates to CASSTDRGDEQFF.

V gene TRBV7-9 combines with J gene TRBJ1-2; 9 bases match TRBD1. Germline V gives CDR1 SEHNR, CDR2 FQNEAQ (reference sequence). J lost 6 bases, V lost 5 bases, and 10 bases had no gene match. CDR3 length equals 15 residues. The CDR3 bases are TGTGCCAGCAGCCTTTCGGGACAGGGTTTAAATGGCTACACCTTC. As protein: CASSLSGQGLNGYTF.

This clonotype was observed many times. The CDR3 nucleotides are TGTGCCAGCTTAGGTTCAGGGGCGGGGACCCAGTACTTC. The encoded protein is CASLGSGAGTQYF. V is TRBV6-1 and J is TRBJ2-5; perhaps TRBD1 as D (6 bases). CDR1 and CDR2 from the germline V gene are MNHNS and SASEGT. V lost 8 bases, J lost 7 bases, and 17 bases lay in between. The CDR3 totals 13 residues.

This chain joins TRBV20-1 and TRBJ2-7, with 8 bases fitting TRBD1. Germline V gene data show CDR1 as DFQATT and CDR2 as SNEGSKA (reference sequence). V was pared by 6 bases and J by 3 bases, with 7 bases of the junction left unmatched. The CDR3 has 13 amino acids. In DNA form, the CDR3 reads TGCAGTGCAACCGGGACAGGAGGCTACGAGCAGTACTTC. It yields the protein CSATGTGGYEQYF.

V gene TRBV4-1 combines with J gene TRBJ2-7; D gene unclear. V was clipped by 4 bases and J by 2 bases, with 15 bases between them. The CDR3 spans 15 residues. Per germline, CDR1 MGHRA and CDR2 YSYEKL. The CDR3 sequence is CASSLTLGRAYEQYF. CDR3 nucleotides: TGCGCCAGCAGCCTAACCCTGGGCCGAGCCTACGAGCAGTACTTC.

The gene calls are TRBV30 and TRBJ2-3; D uncertain. V lost 2 bases, J lost 2 bases, and 17 bases lay in between. Germline V gene sequence: CDR1 GTSNPN, CDR2 SVGIG (reference sequence). The CDR3 is made up of 16 amino acids. The DNA for the CDR3 is TGTGCCTGGAGTTCCGCTTTTCATCTTTACACAGATACGCAGTATTTT. Translating it yields CAWSSAFHLYTDTQYF.

This clonotype was recorded at least ten times. V gene TRBV11-2 combines with J gene TRBJ2-7, with a weak D call TRBD2 (6 bases). Trimming stripped 7 bases from V and 7 bases from J, with 17 bases between. Germline V gives CDR1 SGHAT, CDR2 FQNNGV. The CDR3 extends over 13 amino acids. DNA of the CDR3: TGTGCCAGCACTGAGTGGCGGGATGGGGAGCAGTACTTC. Translated, it gives CASTEWRDGEQYF.

This clonotype has ten or more counts. The chain employs TRBV7-3 and TRBJ2-5; D remains ambiguous. The germline V gene encodes CDR1 SGHTA and CDR2 FQGTGA. There are 16 residues in the CDR3. Deletions cut 1 base from V and 2 bases from J, with 14 bases between. The CDR3: CASSLKGESRQETQYF. The CDR3 DNA reads TGTGCCAGCAGCTTAAAAGGAGAATCCCGACAAGAGACCCAGTACTTC.